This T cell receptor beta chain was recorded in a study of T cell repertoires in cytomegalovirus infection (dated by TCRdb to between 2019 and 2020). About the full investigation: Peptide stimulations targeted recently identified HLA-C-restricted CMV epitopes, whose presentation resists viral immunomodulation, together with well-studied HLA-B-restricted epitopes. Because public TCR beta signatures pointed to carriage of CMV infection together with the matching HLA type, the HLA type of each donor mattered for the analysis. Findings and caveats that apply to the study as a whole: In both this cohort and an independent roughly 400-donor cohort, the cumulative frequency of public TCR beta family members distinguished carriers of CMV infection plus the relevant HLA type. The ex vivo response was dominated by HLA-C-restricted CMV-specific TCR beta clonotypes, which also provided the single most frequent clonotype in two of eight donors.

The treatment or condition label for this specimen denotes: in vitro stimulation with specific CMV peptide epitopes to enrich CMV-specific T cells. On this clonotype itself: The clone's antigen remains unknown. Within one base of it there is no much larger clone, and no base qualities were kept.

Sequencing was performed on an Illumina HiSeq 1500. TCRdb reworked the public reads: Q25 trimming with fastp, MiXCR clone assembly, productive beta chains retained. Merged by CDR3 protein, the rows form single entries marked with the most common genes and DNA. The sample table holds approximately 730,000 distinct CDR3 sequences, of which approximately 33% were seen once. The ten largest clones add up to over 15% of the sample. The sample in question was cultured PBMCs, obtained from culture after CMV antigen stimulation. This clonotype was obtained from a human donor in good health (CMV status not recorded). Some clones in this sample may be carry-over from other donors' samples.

CDR3 reads: CASSQTTNTEAFF. The DNA sequence follows: TGTGCCAGCAGCCAAACCACGAACACTGAAGCTTTCTTT. The rearrangement combines TRBV7-9 with TRBJ1-1; no confident D gene assignment can be made. A distance of 8 bases separates the germline ends of V and J, which lose 5 bases and 1 base respectively. Looking up the germline V gene (reference sequence) yields CDR1 SEHNR and CDR2 FQNEAQ. Measured from the cysteine to the phenylalanine, the CDR3 is 13 residues long. The read is trimmed to its CDR3 DNA, 39 bases read in frame from base 1.